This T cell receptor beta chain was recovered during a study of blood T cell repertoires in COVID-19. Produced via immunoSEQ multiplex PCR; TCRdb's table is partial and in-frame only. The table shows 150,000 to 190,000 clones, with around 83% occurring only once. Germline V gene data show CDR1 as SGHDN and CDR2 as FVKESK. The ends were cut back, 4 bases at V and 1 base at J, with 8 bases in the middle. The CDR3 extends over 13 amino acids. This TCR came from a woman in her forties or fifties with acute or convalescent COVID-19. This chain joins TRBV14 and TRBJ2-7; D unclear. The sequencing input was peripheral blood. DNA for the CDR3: TGTGCCAGCAGCCCCCCGGTATCCTACGAGCAGTACTTC. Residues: CASSPPVSYEQYF. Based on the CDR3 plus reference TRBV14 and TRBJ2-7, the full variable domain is EAGVTQFPSHSVIEKGQTVTLRCDPISGHDNLYWYRRVMGKEIKFLLHFVKESKQDESGMPNNRFLAERTGGTYSTLKVQPAELEDSGVYFCASSPPVSYEQYFGPGTRLTVT.